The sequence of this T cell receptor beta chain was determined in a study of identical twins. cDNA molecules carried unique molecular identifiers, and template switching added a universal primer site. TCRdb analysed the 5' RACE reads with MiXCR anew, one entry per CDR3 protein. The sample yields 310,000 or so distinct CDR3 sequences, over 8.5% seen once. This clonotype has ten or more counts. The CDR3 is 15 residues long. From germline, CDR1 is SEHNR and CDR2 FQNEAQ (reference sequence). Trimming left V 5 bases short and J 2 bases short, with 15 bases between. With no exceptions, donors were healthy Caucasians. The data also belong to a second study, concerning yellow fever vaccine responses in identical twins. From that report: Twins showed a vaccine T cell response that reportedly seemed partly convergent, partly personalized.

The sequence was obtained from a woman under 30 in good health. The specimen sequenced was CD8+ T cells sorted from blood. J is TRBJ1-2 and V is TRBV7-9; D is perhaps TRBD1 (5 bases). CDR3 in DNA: TGTGCCAGCAGCCAACCCGGCAGGGCGAACTATGGCTACACCTTC. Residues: CASSQPGRANYGYTF.